The next 9 T cell receptor beta chains were all read from a single sample in a study of cytomegalovirus exposure and HLA in healthy donors (dated by TCRdb to about 2017). The protocol used for the library was the immunoSEQ multiplex PCR assay. For the multiplex PCR, a mixture combining 60 forward primers for TCR Vbeta segments and 13 reverse primers for TCR Jbeta segments was used. What TCRdb holds here is the immuneACCESS table cut down to in-frame rearrangements. Part of the clones is not present; checked against another copy, under half of the missing clones reflect an unresolved V gene, and the others are unexplained. The sample includes 95,000 to 150,000 clones, with about 80% observed a single time. Of the sample, approximately 8.8% falls within the top ten clones. Sample: PBMCs. All receptors derive from a female donor in good health and CMV-seropositive.

This clone was seen a few times. One base separates it from a far larger clone, so it is likely a read error. The V gene is TRBV6-5, the J gene TRBJ1-2, with 10 bases lining up with TRBD1. V was clipped by 10 bases and J by 7 bases; unmatched bases: 12. The V gene's germline CDR1 is MNHEY and CDR2 SVGAGI. The CDR3 loop spans 14 amino acids. CDR3: CATITWTGGIGYTF. The CDR3 DNA is TGTGCCACCATTACCTGGACAGGGGGGATTGGCTACACCTTC.

The chain couples TRBV28 to TRBJ1-2; possible D gene TRBD1, 6 bases. The length of the CDR3 is 15 residues. Germline values: CDR1 MDHEN, CDR2 SYDVKM. Trimming stripped 2 bases from V and 2 bases from J, with 12 bases between. The CDR3 nucleotides read TGTGCCAGCAGTTTAAAGACTACAGGGAACTATGGCTACACCTTC. Its protein product is CASSLKTTGNYGYTF.

The chain employs TRBV5-1 and TRBJ1-5, with D maybe TRBD1 (5 bases). The germline gives CDR1 SGHRS, CDR2 YFSETQ. The V gene lost 4 bases and the J gene lost 5 bases, with 13 bases spanning the gap. The CDR3 is 14 residues long. The CDR3 protein is CASSADPGDQPQHF. CDR3 DNA sequence: TGCGCCAGCAGCGCTGACCCGGGGGATCAGCCCCAGCATTTT. Supplemented by reference TRBV5-1 and TRBJ1-5, the full variable domain reads KAGVTQTPRYLIKTRGQQVTLSCSPISGHRSVSWYQQTPGQGLQFLFEYFSETQRNKGNFPGRFSGRQFSNSRSEMNVSTLELGDSALYLCASSADPGDQPQHFGDGTRLSIL.

The count of this clone is one. CDR3 bases: TGCGCCAGCAGCTTGAGTTGGACAGGGGGCCACGAGCAGTACTTC. This gives the protein CASSLSWTGGHEQYF. The gene calls are TRBV5-1 and TRBJ2-7; 11 bases fit TRBD1. The CDR3 spans 15 residues. Germline assignment: CDR1 SGHRS and CDR2 YFSETQ. The junction had 5 bases not matched to a gene; V was cut back by 1 base and J by 5 bases.

This sequence joins TRBV7-3 and TRBJ2-2; a weak D match, TRBD1 (5 bases). The CDR3 length is 17 residues. CDR1 SGHTA and CDR2 FQGTGA come from the germline V gene. The V end lost 6 bases, the J end lost 3 bases, and 20 bases lay between the germline ends. CDR3: CASRPGAGKYDTGELFF. In nucleotides, the CDR3 is TGTGCCAGCAGACCTGGGGCAGGGAAGTACGACACCGGGGAGCTGTTTTTT.

The V call is TRBV27, the J call TRBJ1-5, with 9 bases matching TRBD1. J gave up 7 bases and V 6 bases, and 7 bases lay outside the gene matches. CDR1 is MNHEY and CDR2 is SMNVEV in the germline V gene (reference sequence). This CDR3 spans 14 amino acids. This CDR3 is CASSSTGGVQPQHF. CDR3 coding DNA: TGTGCCAGCAGCAGTACAGGGGGCGTACAGCCCCAGCATTTT.

As to this clone: The identical CDR3 is also encoded by other nucleotide sequences in the sample. The rearrangement links TRBV27 to TRBJ2-1; 9 nucleotides line up with TRBD2. The V and J ends lost 2 bases and 1 base, in that order; junction bases with no gene match: 0. Germline assignment: CDR1 MNHEY and CDR2 SMNVEV (reference sequence). This CDR3 is built from 15 residues. For the CDR3, the DNA is TGTGCCAGCAGTTTAGCGGGAGGGTCCTACAATGAGCAGTTCTTC. Translated: CASSLAGGSYNEQFF.

V is TRBV27 and J is TRBJ2-7; the D is unclear. Germline CDR1 reads MNHEY; CDR2 reads SMNVEV (reference sequence). The CDR3 consists of 13 residues. Trimming took 2 bases from V and 5 from J, leaving 10 bases between them. The CDR3 loop reads CASSLVTRNEQYF. The CDR3 DNA is TGTGCCAGCAGTTTAGTGACCAGGAACGAGCAGTACTTC.

This chain links TRBV4-1 with TRBJ1-5, with unresolved D. The germline CDR1 and CDR2 sequences are MGHRA and YSYEKL. Trimming shortened V by 3 bases and J by 2 bases, and 11 bases separated the two germline ends. CDR3 size: 15 residues. The DNA of the CDR3 is TGCGCCAGCAGCCAGAGCATAACTGGCAATCAGCCCCAGCATTTT. Residues: CASSQSITGNQPQHF.